This TCR beta chain was recovered during a study of blood T cell repertoires in COVID-19. Participants' reported clinical history set cohort assignment. The recovered donors of Cohort 3 showed two negative PCRs, clearance, or symptom resolution. Assay used: immunoSEQ multiplex PCR; TCRdb lists only in-frame clones, some missing. The sample shows approximately 300,000 clones, about 89% of them seen only once. The CDR3 consists of 14 residues. Germline values: CDR1 SGHRS, CDR2 YFSETQ. With 2 bases removed from V and 6 bases from J, the gap between germline ends came to 13 bases. The gene calls are TRBV5-1 and TRBJ2-3; tentative D call: TRBD2 (5 bases). Sequenced material: PBMCs or T cells enriched from blood (not recorded which). The source of this sequence is a man in his sixties who had recovered from COVID-19. CDR3 region: CASSLAEPADTQYF. As DNA, the CDR3 is TGCGCCAGCAGCTTAGCGGAGCCTGCGGATACGCAGTATTTT.